This T cell receptor (beta chain) is drawn from a study of identical twins. Each CDR3 protein is one row after TCRdb ran MiXCR on the 5' RACE reads. The sample shows some 590,000 distinct CDR3 sequences, more than 9% of them seen only once. Points on this clonotype: Its antigen is still unknown.

The study, taken as a whole, reports: Carriage of fewer insertions was seen in abundant cord blood beta clonotypes, whereas memory repertoires showed none. Models underpredicted monozygotic twin sharing of out-of-frame TCR alpha.

Everyone who gave samples was a healthy Caucasian. Germline V CDR1 and CDR2: SQVTM, ANQGSEA. Trimming pared 0 bases from V and 1 base from J, leaving 6 bases between. The CDR3 runs to 13 residues. These data were also reused for a study on yellow fever vaccine responses in identical twins.

This TCR was sampled from a woman between 18 and 30 years old in good health. This chain uses TRBV29-1 with TRBJ1-1, with D uncertain. The specimen sequenced was PBMCs. CDR3 protein: CSVEELENTEAFF. In DNA form, the CDR3 reads TGCAGCGTTGAAGAGTTGGAGAACACTGAAGCTTTCTTT.